One and the same sample provided the 20 T cell receptor beta chains below, sequenced in a study of vaccination and CD4 T cells after COVID-19. Sequenced with the Oncomine TCR Beta short-read assay was DNA taken from cultured CD4+ T cells. One entry per CDR3 protein, called by TCRdb with MiXCR from the PCR reads. The sample lists over 10,000 distinct CDR3 sequences, more than 50% occurring once. Indicated treatment: roughly 11-day PBMC culture with coronavirus spike peptide pools or control peptides (ViraFEST assay). For these receptors, no antigen is known. Sequenced input: CD4+ T cells from blood, cultured in vitro. These receptors were collected from a human donor who had recovered from COVID-19.

This sequence joins TRBV24-1 and TRBJ2-2; 9 nucleotides match TRBD1. Germline lookup yields CDR1 KGHDR and CDR2 SFDVKD. Trimming cost V 9 bases and J 3 bases; bases outside gene matches: 7. CDR3 size: 15 residues. The CDR3 DNA follows: TGTGCCACCGGGCGGGACAGGGTGGACACCGGGGAGCTGTTTTTT. The encoded protein is CATGRDRVDTGELFF.

The chain uses TRBV28 and TRBJ1-1; TRBD1 agrees at 7 bases. The germline CDR1 and CDR2 sequences are MDHEN and SYDVKM. With 6 bases clipped from V and 4 bases from J, the junction kept 11 bases outside the gene matches. The CDR3 contains 15 residues. The CDR3 nucleotides are TGTGCCAGCAGGGAAACCTCAGGGGGGGGCACTGAAGCTTTCTTT. Translating gives CASRETSGGGTEAFF.

This clonotype was seen only once. The chain uses TRBV20-1 and TRBJ2-7, with TRBD2 matching 12 bases. This CDR3 spans 16 amino acids. Losses at the gene ends were 0 bases for V and 3 bases for J; bases not matched to a gene: 6. Germline CDR1 and CDR2: DFQATT and SNEGSKA (reference sequence). The CDR3 here is CSARDPRTSGDYEQYF. As DNA, the CDR3 is TGCAGTGCTAGAGACCCACGGACTAGCGGGGACTACGAGCAGTACTTC.

Only a few counts were recorded for this clonotype. This chain connects TRBV6-1 to TRBJ2-4; TRBD1 agrees at 7 bases. After removal of 4 bases from V and 2 bases from J, the junction contained 14 bases not matched to a gene. CDR1 MNHNS and CDR2 SASEGT come from the germline V gene. This CDR3 contains 18 residues. CDR3 coding DNA: TGTGCCAGCAGTGGGAGATTGGGACAGAACTTATCCAAAAACATTCAGTACTTC. Amino acids: CASSGRLGQNLSKNIQYF.

This clonotype appeared a few times. The chain carries TRBV27 and TRBJ1-1, with a tentative D call TRBD1 (6 bases). The CDR3 runs 15 residues. CDR1 and CDR2 (germline): MNHEY, SMNVEV (reference sequence). V lost 5 bases to trimming and J lost 6 bases, with 19 bases between them. The CDR3 sequence is CASSPLGQSFAEAFF. The DNA for the CDR3 is TGTGCCAGCAGTCCCCTAGGACAGTCTTTTGCTGAAGCTTTCTTT.

The chain's CDR3 is CASSIAGGTPLHF. CDR3 DNA sequence: TGTGCCAGCAGCATTGCAGGGGGAACACCCCTCCACTTT. The chain uses TRBV14 and TRBJ1-6, with TRBD1 matching 7 bases. Germline CDR1 is SGHDN and CDR2 is FVKESK. The CDR3 length is 13 residues. V was clipped by 5 bases and J by 11 bases; unmatched bases: 6.

The chain links TRBV19 to TRBJ1-5; TRBD1 agrees at 11 bases. Trimming cost V 3 bases and J 4 bases; bases outside gene matches: 8. This CDR3 has 17 amino acids. The germline CDR1 and CDR2 sequences are LNHDA and SQIVND (reference sequence). The CDR3 nucleotides read TGTGCCAGTAGTATCCGGGACAGGGGGTTAGGGAATCAGCCCCAGCATTTT. Residues: CASSIRDRGLGNQPQHF.

With regard to this clonotype: Its ends do not fully match the called genes, so a read error is possible. V is TRBV6-1 and J is TRBJ2-5; 11 bases fit TRBD1. Germline assignment: CDR1 MNHNS and CDR2 SASEGT. CDR3 size: 14 residues. CDR3: CASKRTGGEETQYF. The CDR3 nucleotides are TGCGCCAGCAAAAGGACAGGGGGCGAAGAGACCCAGTACTTC.

V usage is TRBV19 and J usage is TRBJ1-5; 9 bases are shared with TRBD1. V was clipped by 1 base and J by 6 bases; unmatched bases: 7. Per the germline V gene, CDR1 is LNHDA and CDR2 is SQIVND (reference sequence). The CDR3 totals 16 residues. This CDR3 is CASSIVGTGNGQPQHF. CDR3 bases: TGTGCCAGTAGTATAGTAGGGACAGGGAACGGTCAGCCCCAGCATTTT.

The V and J genes are TRBV24-1 and TRBJ2-4; D not resolved. Germline CDR1 is KGHDR and CDR2 is SFDVKD. The CDR3 length is 13 residues. V was trimmed by 4 bases and J by 7 bases, leaving 10 bases between them. The CDR3 nucleotides are TGTGCCACCAGTGACCCCAATAATAACATTCAGTACTTC. Its translation: CATSDPNNNIQYF.

V usage is TRBV2 and J usage is TRBJ1-5; unclear D gene. V lost 3 bases to trimming and J lost 0 bases, with 6 bases between them. Looked up from germline, CDR1 is SNHLY and CDR2 is FYNNEI. The CDR3 loop spans 14 amino acids. The CDR3: CASSDVLSNQPQHF. In nucleotides, the CDR3 is TGTGCCAGCAGTGACGTCCTTAGCAATCAGCCCCAGCATTTT.

The chain links TRBV5-4 to TRBJ2-6; D ambiguous. Trimming removed 4 bases from V and 4 bases from J, with 6 bases in between. The CDR3 is 13 amino acids. Per the germline V gene, CDR1 is SGHNT and CDR2 is YYREEE (reference sequence). CDR3 sequence reads: CASSPSGANVLTF. The CDR3 DNA reads as TGTGCCAGCAGCCCGAGCGGGGCCAACGTCCTGACTTTC.

V gene TRBV27 combines with J gene TRBJ1-2, with D uncertain. In germline, CDR1 is MNHEY, CDR2 SMNVEV (reference sequence). The V and J ends lost 2 bases and 1 base respectively, with 8 bases between them. The CDR3 runs 14 residues. The CDR3 region has the DNA TGTGCCAGCAGTTTAAAGGCACTTAACTATGGCTACACCTTC. Translating it yields CASSLKALNYGYTF.

The V and J genes are TRBV19 and TRBJ2-7; 8 bases fit TRBD1. This CDR3 has 13 amino acids. Per the germline V gene, CDR1 is LNHDA and CDR2 is SQIVND (reference sequence). V was clipped by 9 bases and J by 3 bases; unmatched bases: 7. CDR3 in DNA: TGTGCCAGCCAGGGACAGGATCACTACGAGCAGTACTTC. Translation gives CASQGQDHYEQYF.

In this sample, this clonotype turned up a few times. V and J are TRBV20-1 and TRBJ2-3; 14 positions match TRBD2. There are 19 residues in the CDR3. Germline CDR1 and CDR2: DFQATT and SNEGSKA (reference sequence). V lost 1 base, J lost 1 base, and 10 bases stayed unmatched. CDR3 protein: CSARVSGTSGSIGTDTQYF. As DNA, the CDR3 is TGCAGTGCTAGAGTAAGCGGGACTAGCGGGAGTATTGGCACAGATACGCAGTATTTT.

The V gene is TRBV20-1, the J gene TRBJ2-1, with D maybe TRBD2 (5 bases). V was cut by 0 bases and J by 5 bases, with 14 bases left in between. The CDR3 consists of 15 residues. CDR1 and CDR2 from the germline V gene are DFQATT and SNEGSKA (reference sequence). The CDR3 DNA reads TGCAGTGCTAGAGATTTGCGTAGCGCTCACAATGAGCAGTTCTTC. Translated: CSARDLRSAHNEQFF.

The V call is TRBV6-1, the J call TRBJ2-3; possible D gene TRBD2, 5 bases. This CDR3 region has 16 residues. V was pared by 8 bases and J by 0 bases, with 18 bases between. The germline gives CDR1 MNHNS, CDR2 SASEGT. CDR3 sequence reads: CASGRRWEYSTDTQYF. CDR3 in DNA: TGTGCCAGCGGCCGACGCTGGGAGTATAGCACAGATACGCAGTATTTT.

This chain uses TRBV6-1 with TRBJ2-7, with a possible D match to TRBD1 (6 bases). Trimming took 3 bases from V and 2 from J, leaving 14 bases between them. CDR1 and CDR2 (germline): MNHNS, SASEGT. The CDR3 totals 15 residues. This CDR3 is CASSEGTSPAYEQYF. CDR3 in DNA: TGTGCCAGCAGTGAGGGGACATCGCCGGCCTACGAGCAGTACTTC.

This chain links TRBV6-2 or TRBV6-3 with TRBJ1-6; D is possibly TRBD1 (5 bases). Germline V gives CDR1 MNHEY, CDR2 SVGEGT. The CDR3 has 17 amino acids. Trimming shortened V by 6 bases and J by 0 bases, and 15 bases separated the two germline ends. CDR3 sequence reads: CASSQDSASSYNSPLHF. The CDR3 coding sequence is TGTGCCAGCAGCCAAGACAGCGCGAGCTCCTATAATTCACCCCTCCACTTT.

This clonotype was recorded only once. Sequence at one end of the junction differs from germline and may be a read error. The CDR3 sequence is CSASTGSYNSPLRF. CDR3 DNA sequence: TGCAGTGCTAGCACAGGCTCCTATAATTCACCCCTCCGCTTT. The chain links TRBV20-1 to TRBJ1-6; D may be TRBD1 (5 bases). Per the germline V gene, CDR1 is DFQATT and CDR2 is SNEGSKA (reference sequence). The length of the CDR3 is 14 residues.